These T cell receptor beta chains were read from a single sample in a study of OX40 agonist ivuxolimab in advanced cancers. Libraries were prepared by immunoSEQ multiplex PCR; TCRdb keeps only in-frame clonotypes and omits some of them. The sample shows tens of thousands of clones, around 93% of them seen only once. Here the sequenced sample was CD4+ or CD8+ T cells sorted from blood, taken in a trial of the OX40 agonist ivuxolimab. The receptors stem from an adult with an advanced solid tumor such as melanoma, head and neck, liver or kidney cancer. Both conserved end residues are part of each CDR3. A D gene is named only where the DNA matches it firmly. Only part of the rows carry a size: once, few, many, or a class if the clone is expanded.

>TRBV5-6|.|TRBJ1-2|.
CASSLELGSNGYTF
TGTGCCAGCAGCTTGGAGTTAGGGTCCAATGGCTACACCTTC
>TRBV19|.|TRBJ2-1|.
CASSIGAGFNEQFF
TGTGCCAGTAGTATAGGTGCCGGGTTCAATGAGCAGTTCTTC
>TRBV29-1|.|TRBJ2-7|.
CSVEDRAYEQYF
TGCAGCGTTGAAGACAGGGCCTACGAGCAGTACTTC
>TRBV5-6|.|TRBJ1-1|.
CASSAGVGTEAFF
TGTGCCAGCAGCGCAGGGGTAGGCACTGAAGCTTTCTTT
>TRBV11-2|.|TRBJ1-2|.
CASSAAGTHYGYTF
TGTGCCAGCAGCGCGGCAGGGACGCACTATGGCTACACCTTC
>TRBV15|.|TRBJ1-1|.
CATSSRSGTEAFF
TGTGCCACCAGCAGTAGATCAGGGACTGAAGCTTTCTTT
>TRBV27|.|TRBJ1-5|.
CASSSWAGQPQHF
TGTGCCAGCAGTTCTTGGGCAGGACAGCCCCAGCATTTT
>TRBV10-3|TRBD2|TRBJ2-1|.
CAIKSGLAGGYNEQFF
TGTGCCATCAAATCGGGACTAGCGGGAGGATACAATGAGCAGTTCTTC
>TRBV9|.|TRBJ2-7|.
CASSAGLGEEQYF
TGTGCCAGCAGCGCAGGGCTGGGAGAGGAGCAGTACTTC
>TRBV7-9|TRBD1|TRBJ2-2|once
CASRPGTGGVGELFF
TGTGCCAGCAGACCTGGGACAGGGGGTGTCGGGGAGCTGTTTTTT
>TRBV10-3|.|TRBJ1-3|.
CAINAGNTIYF
TGTGCCATCAATGCTGGAAACACCATATATTTT
>TRBV2|TRBD2|TRBJ2-7|.
CASIGTSGPYEQYF
TGTGCCAGCATAGGGACTAGCGGGCCCTACGAGCAGTACTTC
>TRBV10-3|TRBD2|TRBJ2-7|.
CAISESAGGSSYEQYF
TGTGCCATCAGTGAGTCGGCGGGAGGGAGCTCCTACGAGCAGTACTTC
>TRBV19|TRBD1|TRBJ1-1|.
CASRFRDRDTEAFF
TGTGCCAGTAGATTCCGGGACAGGGACACTGAAGCTTTCTTT
>TRBV15|TRBD2|TRBJ2-3|.
CATSRGLAGRTDTQYF
TGTGCCACCAGCAGAGGACTAGCGGGACGCACAGATACGCAGTATTTT
>TRBV4-2|TRBD2|TRBJ2-3|.
CASSPGGGRTDTQYF
TGTGCCAGCAGCCCCGGGGGGGGCCGCACAGATACGCAGTATTTT
>TRBV19|TRBD2|TRBJ2-7|once
CASSVGLAGWEQYF
TGTGCCAGTAGTGTGGGACTAGCGGGATGGGAGCAGTACTTC
>TRBV30|.|TRBJ2-3|.
CAWSVKAGRGGARLFDDTQYF
TGTGCCTGGAGTGTCAAGGCGGGCAGGGGGGGAGCCAGACTCTTCGACGATACGCAGTATTTT
>TRBV5-6|.|TRBJ2-1|.
CASSLWEAGDYNEQFF
TGTGCCAGCAGCTTGTGGGAGGCAGGGGACTACAATGAGCAGTTCTTC
>TRBV21-1|.|TRBJ2-6|.
CASIPLPERPGANVLTF
TGTGCCAGCATTCCCCTGCCGGAGAGGCCTGGGGCCAACGTCCTGACTTTC
>TRBV9|TRBD2|TRBJ2-5|once
CASSAPGLGKQETQYF
TGTGCCAGCAGCGCCCCGGGACTAGGAAAACAAGAGACCCAGTACTTC
>TRBV27|.|TRBJ1-2|.
CASSWDRGDGYTF
TGTGCCAGCAGCTGGGATAGGGGTGATGGCTACACCTTC
>TRBV4-1|.|TRBJ2-7|.
CASSQPSGPPEQYF
TGCGCCAGCAGCCAGCCGTCGGGGCCCCCCGAGCAGTACTTC